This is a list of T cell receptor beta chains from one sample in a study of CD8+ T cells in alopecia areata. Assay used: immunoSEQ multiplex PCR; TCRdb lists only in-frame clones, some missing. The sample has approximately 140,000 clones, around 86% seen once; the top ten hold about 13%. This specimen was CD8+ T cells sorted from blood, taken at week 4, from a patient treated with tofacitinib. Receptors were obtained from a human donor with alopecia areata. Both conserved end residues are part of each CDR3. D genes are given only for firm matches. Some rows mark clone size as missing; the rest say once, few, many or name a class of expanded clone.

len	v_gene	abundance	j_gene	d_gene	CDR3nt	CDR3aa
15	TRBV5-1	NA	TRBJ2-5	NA	TGCGCCAGCAGCTTGGAGCCTAGTGGAGTGGAGACCCAGTACTTC	CASSLEPSGVETQYF
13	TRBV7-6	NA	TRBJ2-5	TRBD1	TGTGCCAGCAGCTCCGGGACAGAAGAGACCCAGTACTTC	CASSSGTEETQYF
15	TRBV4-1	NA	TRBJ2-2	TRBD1	TGCGCCAGCAGCCATAGGACAGGGGCGGCCGGGGAGCTGTTTTTT	CASSHRTGAAGELFF
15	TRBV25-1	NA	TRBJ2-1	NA	TGTGCCAGCAGCGATTCCCGACAAGACCCCAATGAGCAGTTCTTC	CASSDSRQDPNEQFF
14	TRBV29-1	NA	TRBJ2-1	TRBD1	TGCAGCGTTGACCGGGGACAGGGCTACAATGAGCAGTTCTTC	CSVDRGQGYNEQFF
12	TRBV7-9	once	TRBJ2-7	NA	TGTGCCAGCAGCCCCGAATTGTACGAGCAGTACTTC	CASSPELYEQYF
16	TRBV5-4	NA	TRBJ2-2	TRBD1	TGTGCCAGCAGCTTGGTTACAGGGGAGTTAGTCGGGGAGCTGTTTTTT	CASSLVTGELVGELFF
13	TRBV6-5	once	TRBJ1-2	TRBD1	TGTGCCAGCAGTTTGGACAGGGATGACGGCTACACCTTC	CASSLDRDDGYTF
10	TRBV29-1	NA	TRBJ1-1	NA	TGCAGCGTTGATCTGATCGAAGCTTTCTTT	CSVDLIEAFF
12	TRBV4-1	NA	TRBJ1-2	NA	TGCGCCAGCAGCCAGGGTGCATATGGCTACACCTTC	CASSQGAYGYTF
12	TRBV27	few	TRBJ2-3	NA	TGTGCCAGCAGTTTAGAGGGACGGGCGCAGTATTTT	CASSLEGRAQYF
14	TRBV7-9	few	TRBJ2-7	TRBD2	TGTGCCAGCAGCTTAGGAGGGAGGGCCTACGAGCAGTACTTC	CASSLGGRAYEQYF
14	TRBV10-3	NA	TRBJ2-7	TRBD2	TGTGCCATCAGTGACGGACTAGACGGATACGAGCAGTACTTC	CAISDGLDGYEQYF
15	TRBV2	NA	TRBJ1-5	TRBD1	TGTGCCAGCAGTGAATCTGAGGGGGCAGGGCAGCCCCAGCATTTT	CASSESEGAGQPQHF
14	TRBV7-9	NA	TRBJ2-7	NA	TGTGCCAGCAGCCCCCCCCAACCTTCCTACGAGCAGTACTTC	CASSPPQPSYEQYF
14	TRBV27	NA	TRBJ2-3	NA	TGTGCCAGCAGTACGGACAGTAGGAGAGATACGCAGTATTTT	CASSTDSRRDTQYF
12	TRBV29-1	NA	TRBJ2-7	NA	TGCAGCGTTGGGTGGAGCTCCTACGAGCAGTACTTC	CSVGWSSYEQYF
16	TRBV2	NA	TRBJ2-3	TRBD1	TGTGCCAGCAGCACCCTCGGGACAGGGATCCCAGATACGCAGTGTTTT	CASSTLGTGIPDTQCF
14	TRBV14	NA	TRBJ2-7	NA	TGTGCCAGCAGCCCCCCGGGTAGGGGCTACGAGCAGTACTTC	CASSPPGRGYEQYF
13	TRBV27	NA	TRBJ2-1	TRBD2	TGTGCCATCGCGGGAGTTATGCACAATGAGCAGTTCTTC	CAIAGVMHNEQFF
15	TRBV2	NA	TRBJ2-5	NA	TGTGCCAGCAGTGAACCCAAGTACCCCCAAGAGACCCAGTACTTC	CASSEPKYPQETQYF
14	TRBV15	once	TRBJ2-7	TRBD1	TGTGCCACCAGCAGAGGGGACAGGGGACACGAGCAGTACTTC	CATSRGDRGHEQYF
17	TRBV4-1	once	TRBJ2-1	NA	TGCGCCAGCAGCCAACTCTCTAGAAAATTGGGGGCTTATGAGCAGTTCTTC	CASSQLSRKLGAYEQFF
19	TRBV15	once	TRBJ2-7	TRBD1	TGTGCCACCAGCAGAGATGGGGACAGAACTGAATCCAGCTCCTACGAGCAGTACTTC	CATSRDGDRTESSSYEQYF
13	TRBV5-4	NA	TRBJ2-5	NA	TGTGCCAGCAGCTTGTCAGGGCAAGAGACCCAGTACTTC	CASSLSGQETQYF
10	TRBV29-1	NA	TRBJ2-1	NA	TGCAGCGTTCGCAGGCATGAGCAGTTCTTC	CSVRRHEQFF
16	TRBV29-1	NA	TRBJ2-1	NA	TGCAGCGTTGAAGATCCCGACAGGAACTCCTACAATGAGCAGTTCTTC	CSVEDPDRNSYNEQFF
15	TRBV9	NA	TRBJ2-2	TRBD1	TGTGCCAGCAGCCCTGGACAGGAGGTCACCGGGGAGCTGTTTTTT	CASSPGQEVTGELFF
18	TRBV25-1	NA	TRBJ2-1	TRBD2	TGTGCCAGCAGTGAATTAGGGAATAGCGGGAGCTCCTACAATGAGCAGTTCTTC	CASSELGNSGSSYNEQFF
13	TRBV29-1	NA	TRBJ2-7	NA	TGCAGCCACCGTTCCGGTAGCTCCTACGAGCAGTACTTC	CSHRSGSSYEQYF
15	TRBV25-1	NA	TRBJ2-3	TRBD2	TGTGCCAGCAGTGATACTAGCGGGATAACAGATACGCAGTATTTT	CASSDTSGITDTQYF
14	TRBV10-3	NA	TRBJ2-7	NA	TGTGCCATCAGTCTCCTCGACATGCCCTACGAGCAGTACTTC	CAISLLDMPYEQYF
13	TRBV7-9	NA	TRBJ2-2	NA	TGTGCCTCGTCAGGGGAGAACACCGGGGAGCTGTTTTTT	CASSGENTGELFF
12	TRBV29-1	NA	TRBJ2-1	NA	TGCAGCGTTGAGGGCCGCCTGAGTGAGCAGTTCTTC	CSVEGRLSEQFF
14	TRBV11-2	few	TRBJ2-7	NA	TGTGCCAGCAGCTTAGGGACCTCTGCCTACGAGCAGTACTTC	CASSLGTSAYEQYF
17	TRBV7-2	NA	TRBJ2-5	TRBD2	TGTGCCAGCAGCTTAGGGACTCTAGCGGCCACAATGGAGACCCAGTACTTC	CASSLGTLAATMETQYF
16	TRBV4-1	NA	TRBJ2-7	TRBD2	TGCGCCAGCAGCCAAGAAGGAAGCGGGAACTCCTACGAGCAGTACTTC	CASSQEGSGNSYEQYF
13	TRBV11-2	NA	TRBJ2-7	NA	TGTGCCAGCAGCTTGTTTGCCAGCTACGAGCAGTACTTC	CASSLFASYEQYF
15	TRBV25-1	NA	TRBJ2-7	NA	TGTGCCAGCAGTGAATGGCGAGACCAGGGAACCGAGCAGTACTTC	CASSEWRDQGTEQYF
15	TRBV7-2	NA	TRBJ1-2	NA	TGTGCCAGCAGCTTATGGGTTCAAGGAAACTATGGCTACACCTTC	CASSLWVQGNYGYTF
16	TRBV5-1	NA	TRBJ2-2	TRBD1	TGCGCCAGCACCATCGGCGGGACAGGGGACACCGGGGAGCTGTTTTTT	CASTIGGTGDTGELFF
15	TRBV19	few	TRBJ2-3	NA	TGTGCCAGTAGTCCGGGGGACCCCCGGCCAGATACGCAGTATTTT	CASSPGDPRPDTQYF
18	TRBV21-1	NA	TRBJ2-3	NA	TGTGCCAGCAGCCGCAAACAATCGGGGGAGTCGGCCACAGATACGCAGTATTTT	CASSRKQSGESATDTQYF
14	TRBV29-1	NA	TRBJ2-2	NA	TGCAGCGTTGAAGAGCCGTGGCCCGCCGGGGAGCTGTTTTTT	CSVEEPWPAGELFF
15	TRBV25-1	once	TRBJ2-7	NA	TGTGCCAGCAAAGAAGGGCAGGGGCCTTCCTACGAGCAGTACTTC	CASKEGQGPSYEQYF
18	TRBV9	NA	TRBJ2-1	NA	TGTGCCAGCAGCGGAGGCTCAGAGGGGGGAAGAACCTACAATGAGCAGTTCTTC	CASSGGSEGGRTYNEQFF
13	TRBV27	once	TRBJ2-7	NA	TGTGCCAGCAGTTCCGGGACAACCTACGAGCAGTACTTC	CASSSGTTYEQYF
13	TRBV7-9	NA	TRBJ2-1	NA	TGTGCCAGCAGCTTAGGGTCTGACAATGAGCAGTTCTTC	CASSLGSDNEQFF
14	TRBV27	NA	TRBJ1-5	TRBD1	TGTGCCAGCAGTCCACAGGGGGGCAATCAGCCCCAGCATTTT	CASSPQGGNQPQHF
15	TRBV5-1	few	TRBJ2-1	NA	TGCGCCAGCACCGTCGGGCGGGGTTCCTACAATGAGCAGTTCTTC	CASTVGRGSYNEQFF
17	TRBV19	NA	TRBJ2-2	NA	TGTGCCAGTAGTCCCGCGGGACTGTACACGCAGGGGTCGGAGCTGTTTTTT	CASSPAGLYTQGSELFF
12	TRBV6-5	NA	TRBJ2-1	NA	TGTGCCAGCAGTCAGACAGGCAATGAGCAGTTCTTC	CASSQTGNEQFF
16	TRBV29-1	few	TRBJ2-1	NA	TGCAGCGTTGAAGTTCCAGTGGGGGGCGACTACAATGAGCAGTTCTTC	CSVEVPVGGDYNEQFF